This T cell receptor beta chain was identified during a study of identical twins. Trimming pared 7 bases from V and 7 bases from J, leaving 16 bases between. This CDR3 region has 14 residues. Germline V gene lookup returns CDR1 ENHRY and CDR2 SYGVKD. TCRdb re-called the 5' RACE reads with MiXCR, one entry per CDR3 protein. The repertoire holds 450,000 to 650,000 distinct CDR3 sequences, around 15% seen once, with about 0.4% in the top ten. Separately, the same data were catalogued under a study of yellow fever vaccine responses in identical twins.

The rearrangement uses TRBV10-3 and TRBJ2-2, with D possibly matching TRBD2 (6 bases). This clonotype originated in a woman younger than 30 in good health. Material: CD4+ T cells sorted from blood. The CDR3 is CAITGTEINGELFF. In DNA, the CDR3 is TGTGCCATCACCGGGACTGAGATTAACGGGGAGCTGTTTTTT.